These T cell receptor beta chains were read from a single sample in a study of shared clonotypes between healthy human individuals. Produced via immunoSEQ multiplex PCR; TCRdb's table is partial and in-frame only. The sample shows 2 million to 2.5 million clones, less than 95% of them seen only once. Specimen: naive CD4+ T cells from PBMCs. The receptors derive from a man aged 18 to 30 in good health. Some clones in this sample may be carry-over from other donors' samples. The CDR3 runs from the conserved cysteine through the conserved F or W. A D gene is named only where the DNA matches it firmly. Size values are once, few and many counts, or a class for expanded clones, and some rows have none.

V gene	J gene	D gene	clone size	CDR3 DNA	CDR3 protein
TRBV2	TRBJ2-4	TRBD1	-	TGTGCCAGCAGTGATCGGACAGGGAACAACATTCAGTACTTC	CASSDRTGNNIQYF
TRBV7-9	TRBJ1-1	-	-	TGTGCCAGCAGCTCTCTAGGGGGGGTCAACACTGAAGCTTTCTTT	CASSSLGGVNTEAFF
TRBV6-5	TRBJ2-7	TRBD2	-	TGTGCCAGCAGTTACTCGAGGACTAGCGGGAGTTACGAGCAGTACTTC	CASSYSRTSGSYEQYF
TRBV7-3	TRBJ2-5	-	-	TGTGCCAGCAGCTTAACCAACAAAGAGACCCAGTACTTC	CASSLTNKETQYF
TRBV5-5	TRBJ2-5	TRBD2	-	TGTGCCAGCAGCTTGGTTGTAGGACTAGCGGGAGAGACCCAGTACTTC	CASSLVVGLAGETQYF
TRBV7-9	TRBJ2-2	-	-	TGTGCCAGCAGCTTAGCCCACAGGGATGACACCGGGGAGCTGTTTTTT	CASSLAHRDDTGELFF
TRBV2	TRBJ2-3	-	-	TGTGCCAGCAGTGAAAGGGGTACAGATACGCAGTATTTT	CASSERGTDTQYF
TRBV5-1	TRBJ2-2	TRBD2	once	TGCGCCAGCAGCTTGGTGGTCGGGAGGTACACCGGGGAGCTGTTTTTT	CASSLVVGRYTGELFF
TRBV21-1	TRBJ2-7	-	-	TGTGCCAGCAGCGTGCCCCGGGACAGGGGGGCATCCGCCTACGAGCAGTACTTC	CASSVPRDRGASAYEQYF
TRBV19	TRBJ2-3	-	once	TGTGCCAGTAGTATGACAGCTAGCACAGATACGCAGTATTTT	CASSMTASTDTQYF
TRBV10-3	TRBJ2-3	-	-	TGTGCCATCAGTATCACTAGCACAGATACGCAGTATTTT	CAISITSTDTQYF
TRBV6-5	TRBJ1-5	-	-	TGTGCCAGCAGAAAGGGGAATCGGATGTTGGGGCCCCAGCATTTT	CASRKGNRMLGPQHF
TRBV7-3	TRBJ2-3	-	-	TGTGCCAGCAGCTTCGGGAGAAACACAGATACGCAGTATTTT	CASSFGRNTDTQYF
TRBV7-9	TRBJ1-6	-	-	TGTGCCAGCAGCTTGTGGTCCCGAGATAATTCACCCCTCCACTTT	CASSLWSRDNSPLHF
TRBV30	TRBJ2-1	TRBD2	few	TGTGCCTGGAGTCCCGGGACTAGCGGTTACAATGAGCAGTTCTTC	CAWSPGTSGYNEQFF
TRBV5-1	TRBJ2-5	-	-	TGCGCCAGCAGCTTGGAGGGTCGTCCTGAGGCCCAGTACTTC	CASSLEGRPEAQYF
TRBV5-4	TRBJ2-3	TRBD2	-	TGTGCCAGCACCTTTAGCGGGCTTAGCACAGATACGCAGTATTTT	CASTFSGLSTDTQYF
TRBV9	TRBJ2-5	TRBD1	-	TGTGCCAGCAGCGCCCGCGGGGGACAGGGGGAGACCCAGTACTTC	CASSARGGQGETQYF
TRBV6-5	TRBJ2-7	TRBD1	-	TGTGCCAGCAGTCCTGACAGGGCCACCTACGAGCAGTACTTC	CASSPDRATYEQYF
TRBV7-2	TRBJ1-5	TRBD1	-	TGTGCCAGCAGCGGACAGGGGGCGCGCAATCAGCCCCAGCATTTT	CASSGQGARNQPQHF
TRBV6-1	TRBJ2-5	TRBD2	-	TGTGCCAGTTGGACTAGCGGGAGGACCCAAGAGACCCAGTACTTC	CASWTSGRTQETQYF
TRBV5-5	TRBJ2-2	-	-	TGTGCCAGCAGCCTCGAAAGTCCTTACACCGGGGAGCTGTTTTTT	CASSLESPYTGELFF
TRBV11-1	TRBJ2-1	-	once	TGTGCCAGCAGCCGGGACCCCTACAATGAGCAGTTCTTC	CASSRDPYNEQFF
TRBV27	TRBJ2-7	-	-	TGTGCCAGCAGTTTGAGGACCCGCTCCTACGAGCAGTACTTC	CASSLRTRSYEQYF
TRBV10-1	TRBJ2-3	-	-	TGCGCCAGCAGTGACCCAGGGCCCCTAGATACGCAGTATTTT	CASSDPGPLDTQYF
TRBV7-9	TRBJ2-2	-	-	TGTGCCGGGGCTAGGACAGACTACACCGGGGAGCTGTTTTTT	CAGARTDYTGELFF
TRBV4-1	TRBJ2-2	-	-	TGCGCCAGCAGGGACACTCGACCGCCCCCCGGGGAGCTGTTTTTT	CASRDTRPPPGELFF
TRBV4-3	TRBJ2-7	-	-	TGCGCCAGCAGCCAAATCACTGGCTACTACGAGCAGTACTTC	CASSQITGYYEQYF
TRBV10-3	TRBJ1-5	TRBD1	-	TGTGCCATTGGGACAGAGGGACAGCCCCAGCATTTT	CAIGTEGQPQHF
TRBV2	TRBJ1-1	-	-	TGTGCCAGCAGCCAGACAGCTATGAACACTGAAGCTTTCTTT	CASSQTAMNTEAFF
TRBV18	TRBJ2-7	-	once	TGTGCCAGCTCACCACCCGGGGGTGACGAGCAGTACTTC	CASSPPGGDEQYF
TRBV5-1	TRBJ1-3	-	-	TGCGCCAGCAGCCTGGACCGATACTCTGGAAACACCATATATTTT	CASSLDRYSGNTIYF
TRBV7-2	TRBJ1-4	TRBD1	-	TGTGCCAGCAGCCCCCAGGGGGGGGATGAAAAACTGTTTTTT	CASSPQGGDEKLFF
TRBV4-1	TRBJ2-4	-	-	TGCGCCAGCAGCCATACTAGGGGGAACATTCAGTACTTC	CASSHTRGNIQYF
TRBV18	TRBJ1-1	-	-	TGTGCCAGCTCACCACAGGGAGGACCGAACACTGAAGCTTTCTTT	CASSPQGGPNTEAFF
TRBV5-1	TRBJ1-2	TRBD1	-	TGCGCCAGCAGCTCATCGAAGGACAGGGGTGGAGGCTACACCTTC	CASSSSKDRGGGYTF
TRBV10-3	TRBJ2-5	-	-	TGTGCCATCAGTGAGGGGAACAGGGAAGAGACCCAGTACTTC	CAISEGNREETQYF
TRBV5-1	TRBJ2-7	TRBD1	-	TGCGCCAGCAGCTCAAGACAGGGGTACTACGAGCAGTACTTC	CASSSRQGYYEQYF
TRBV19	TRBJ1-5	-	-	TGTGCCAGTAGTGATATCGGGGCTGGGCAGCCCCAGCATTTT	CASSDIGAGQPQHF
TRBV6-5	TRBJ2-1	TRBD2	-	TGTGCCAGCAGTTACGTTTCGACTAGCGGGAGCAATGAGCAGTTCTTC	CASSYVSTSGSNEQFF
TRBV7-2	TRBJ2-1	TRBD2	-	TGTGCCAGCAGCTGGGCTAGCGGGACTTACAATGAGCAGTTCTTC	CASSWASGTYNEQFF
TRBV19	TRBJ2-7	TRBD2	-	TGTGCCAGTAGTATGCTAGCGGCACCCTACGAGCAGTACTTC	CASSMLAAPYEQYF
TRBV5-6	TRBJ2-5	TRBD1	once	TGTGCCAGCAGCTTGCTGGGACAGACGGGAGAGACCCAGTACTTC	CASSLLGQTGETQYF
TRBV4-2	TRBJ2-2	-	-	TGTGCCAGCAGCCAAGACGCAGGCGGGGAGCTGTTTTTT	CASSQDAGGELFF
TRBV6-6	TRBJ1-1	-	-	TGTGCCAGCAGCCGAACAGGGCCTGAAGCTTTCTTT	CASSRTGPEAFF
TRBV6-6	TRBJ1-2	TRBD1	once	TGTGCCAGCAGGCGATGGGACAGTACTAACTATGGCTACACCTTC	CASRRWDSTNYGYTF
TRBV4-1	TRBJ2-1	TRBD2	-	TGCGCCAGCAGCCAAGATGTGTTGGGACTAGCGGGTTATGAGCAGTTCTTC	CASSQDVLGLAGYEQFF
TRBV25-1	TRBJ2-7	-	-	TGTGCCAGCAGTGAATTAGGCCGGGGAGACACCTACGAGCAGTACTTC	CASSELGRGDTYEQYF
TRBV5-6	TRBJ1-2	TRBD1	once	TGTGCCAGCAGCTTGGGGCGACAGGGCTATGGCTACACCTTC	CASSLGRQGYGYTF
TRBV28	TRBJ1-1	-	-	TGTGCCAGCAGTTTAGCGGGGGGTGGAACTGAAGCTTTCTTT	CASSLAGGGTEAFF
TRBV18	TRBJ2-1	-	-	TGTGCCAGCTCACCGGGGACGCCCAATGAGCAGTTCTTC	CASSPGTPNEQFF
TRBV19	TRBJ2-7	-	-	TGTGCCAGTAGTGAGGGTCGGGCCTACGAGCAGTACTTC	CASSEGRAYEQYF
TRBV27	TRBJ2-2	TRBD1	-	TGTGCCAGCAGTCGAGGGACAGTAGACACCGGGGAGCTGTTTTTT	CASSRGTVDTGELFF
TRBV28	TRBJ2-3	-	-	TGTGCCAGCAGCCTAGCGAGGGCCGGAGCAGATACGCAGTATTTT	CASSLARAGADTQYF
TRBV28	TRBJ2-2	-	few	TGTGCCAGCAACGGTCCAAACACCGGGGAGCTGTTTTTT	CASNGPNTGELFF
TRBV4-2	TRBJ1-5	TRBD1	-	TGTGCCAGCAGCCAAGAGACAGGGGGTTATCAGCCCCAGCATTTT	CASSQETGGYQPQHF
TRBV18	TRBJ1-1	TRBD1	-	TGTGCCAGCTCACCACGCGCCGGAGGGACAGGGGGAATGAACACTGAAGCTTTCTTT	CASSPRAGGTGGMNTEAFF
TRBV4-1	TRBJ1-5	TRBD1	-	TGCGCCAGCAGCCAAGGCGGACAGGGTGGCAATCAGCCCCAGCATTTT	CASSQGGQGGNQPQHF
TRBV5-5	TRBJ2-3	-	-	TGTGCCAGCAGCTTTTCGGCTAGTACCACAGATACGCAGTATTTT	CASSFSASTTDTQYF